This TCR beta chain was sequenced for a study of vaccination effects on CD4 cells after COVID-19. Here immunoSEQ multiplex PCR was the method, and the copy in TCRdb shows in-frame clones only, minus some. The top ten hold around 3.5% of the sample, which has 40,000 to 45,000 clones, approximately 82% seen once. Scientists isolated CD4+ T cells after a roughly nine-day culture period ended. The person had a PCR-confirmed SARS-CoV-2 infection during March to December 2020. It was two doses of either the BNT162b2 or mRNA-1273 vaccine that participants received. Germline V gene lookup returns CDR1 SSHAT and CDR2 FNYEAQ (reference sequence). The CDR3 contains 15 residues. This clone has only a few counts. Antigen specificity is unknown. One end of the junction fails to match germline, which may point to a read error.

This chain joins TRBV7-7 and TRBJ2-5; D might be TRBD2 (5 bases). This clonotype was obtained from a human donor who had a prior SARS-CoV-2 infection. Sequencing used CD4+ T cells from PBMCs cultured without peptide, obtained after COVID-19 vaccination. The CDR3 DNA reads as TGTGCTAGCAGCTTAGCCGTTGCAGCGGAAGAGACCCAGTACTTC. This translates into CASSLAVAAEETQYF.